This TCR beta chain was observed in a study of cytomegalovirus exposure and HLA in healthy donors. PCR involved 60 Vbeta and 13 Jbeta primers. Using immunoSEQ multiplex PCR, the repertoire was profiled, and TCRdb retains in-frame clones only, with some absent. Among about 200,000 clones listed, approximately 82% were seen once. Study results and caveats: Across all donors, roughly uniform sequencing depth was an assumption of the presence/absence analyses. It was confirmed in vitro that a few of the CMV-associated chains were specific for CMV antigens. Sequencing likely produced, as an artifact, a cluster of highly shared sequence variants. Later work found most CMV-associated TCR beta chains apparently HLA-restricted.

Remarks on this clone: No antigen is known for it.

V was pared by 0 bases and J by 0 bases, with 13 bases between. The CDR3 loop spans 16 amino acids. CDR1 is SGHRS, CDR2 YFSETQ, per germline. Sequencing was carried out using PBMCs. The clonotype originates from a male donor in good health and CMV-seronegative. This sequence joins TRBV5-1 and TRBJ2-7; weak D call: TRBD2 (6 bases). The CDR3 nucleotides are TGCGCCAGCAGCTTGGTGGGCGGGGCAGTCTCCTACGAGCAGTACTTC. It codes for CASSLVGGAVSYEQYF.